This TCR beta chain comes out of a study of vaccination effects on CD4 cells after COVID-19. Profiling relied on immunoSEQ multiplex PCR, and the TCRdb table lists in-frame clones only, not all of them. The data show 70,000 to 95,000 clones, around 74% seen once. Expansion of antigen-specific CD4+ T cells with viral peptide pools was carried out by the ViraFEST assay before sequencing. Cultured cells yielded isolated CD4+ T cells after approximately nine days. Participants received two doses of either the BNT162b2 or mRNA-1273 vaccine. A remark on this clone: Its specificity is not known.

V was clipped by 1 base and J by 4 bases; unmatched bases: 3. CDR1 and CDR2 (germline): SEHNR, FQNEAQ (reference sequence). The CDR3 runs 15 residues. The origin of this receptor is a human donor who received a COVID-19 vaccine. The chain carries TRBV7-9 and TRBJ2-2; 7 bases fit TRBD1. The starting material was CD4+ T cells from PBMCs cultured with HCoV-OC43 spike peptides, obtained after COVID-19 vaccination. Subset of the sample: HCoV-OC43 spike overlapping peptide pool stimulation. Written as DNA, the CDR3 is TGTGCCAGCAGCTTAGTACAGGGGATCACCGGGGAGCTGTTTTTT. Protein sequence: CASSLVQGITGELFF.